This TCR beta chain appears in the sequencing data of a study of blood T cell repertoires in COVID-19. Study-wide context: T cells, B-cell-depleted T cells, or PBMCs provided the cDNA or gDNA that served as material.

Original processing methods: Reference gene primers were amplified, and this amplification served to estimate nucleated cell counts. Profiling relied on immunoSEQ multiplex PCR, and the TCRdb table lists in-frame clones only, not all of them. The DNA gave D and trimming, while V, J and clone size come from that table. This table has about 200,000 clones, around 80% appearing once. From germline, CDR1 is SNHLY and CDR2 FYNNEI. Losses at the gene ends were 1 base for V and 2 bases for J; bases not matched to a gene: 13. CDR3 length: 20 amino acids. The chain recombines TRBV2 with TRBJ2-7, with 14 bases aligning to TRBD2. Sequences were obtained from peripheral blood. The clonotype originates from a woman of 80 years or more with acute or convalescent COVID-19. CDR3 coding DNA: TGTGCCAGCAGTGAAGATTCGGTGACTAGCGGGAGGGCCGCAACCTACGAGCAGTACTTC. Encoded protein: CASSEDSVTSGRAATYEQYF. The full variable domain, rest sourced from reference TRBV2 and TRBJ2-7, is EPEVTQTPSHQVTQMGQEVILRCVPISNHLYFYWYRQILGQKVEFLVSFYNNEISEKSEIFDDQFSVERPDGSNFTLKIRSTKLEDSAMYFCASSEDSVTSGRAATYEQYFGPGTRLTVT.